Included here is one T cell receptor (beta chain) sequence, with context. The junction departs from germline at one end; a sequencing error may be responsible. Sequencing used immunoSEQ multiplex PCR; TCRdb keeps in-frame clones, though not all of them. This table has almost 550,000 clones, about 84% appearing once. This CDR3 spans 16 amino acids. CDR1 and CDR2 (germline): MGHDK, SYGVNS. The sample originates from a study of shared T cell receptors in the human thymus. These data also featured in a second study, about human thymus T cells.

The J gene is TRBJ2-7, the V gene TRBV25-1, with 12 nucleotides matching TRBD2. The clonotype comes from a boy under three years old with a congenital heart defect. The sample taken for sequencing was thymocytes. DNA of the CDR3: TGTGTCAGCAGTGAAAAATCGCTAGCGGGAGGGTACGAGCAGTACTTC. It specifies CVSSEKSLAGGYEQYF.